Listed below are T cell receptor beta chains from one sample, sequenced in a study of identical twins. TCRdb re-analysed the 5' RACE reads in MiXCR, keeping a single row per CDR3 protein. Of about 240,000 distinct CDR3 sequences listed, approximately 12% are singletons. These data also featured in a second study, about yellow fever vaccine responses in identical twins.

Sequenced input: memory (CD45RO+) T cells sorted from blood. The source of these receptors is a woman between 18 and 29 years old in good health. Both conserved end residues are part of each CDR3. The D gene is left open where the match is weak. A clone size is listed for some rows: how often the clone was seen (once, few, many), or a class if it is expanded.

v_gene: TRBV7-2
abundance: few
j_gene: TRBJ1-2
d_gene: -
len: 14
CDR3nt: TGTGCCAGCAGCCTTCCCTCGTTTAACTATGGCTACACCTTC
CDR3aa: CASSLPSFNYGYTF

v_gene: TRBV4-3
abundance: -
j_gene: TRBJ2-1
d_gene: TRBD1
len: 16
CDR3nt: TGCGCCAGCAGCCAAGATGCAGGGGGTATCTACAATGAGCAGTTCTTC
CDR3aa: CASSQDAGGIYNEQFF

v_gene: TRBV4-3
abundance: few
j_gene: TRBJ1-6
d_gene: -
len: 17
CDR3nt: TGCGCCAGCAGCCAAGGCTATGAGTACTCCTATAATTCACCCCTCCACTTT
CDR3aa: CASSQGYEYSYNSPLHF

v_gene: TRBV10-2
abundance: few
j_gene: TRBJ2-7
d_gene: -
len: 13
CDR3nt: TGCGCCAGCAGTGAGGGTAGGACCTACGAGCAGTACTTC
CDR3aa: CASSEGRTYEQYF

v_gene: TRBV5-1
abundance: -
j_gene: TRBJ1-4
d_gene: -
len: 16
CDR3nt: TGCGCCAGCAGCCGAGGGGGGAGAGGGACTAATGAAAAACTGTTTTTT
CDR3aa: CASSRGGRGTNEKLFF

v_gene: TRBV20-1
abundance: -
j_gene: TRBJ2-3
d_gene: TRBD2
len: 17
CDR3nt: TGCAGTGCTAGTATGCCTAGCGGGGGACCAAGCACAGATACGCAGTATTTT
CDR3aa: CSASMPSGGPSTDTQYF

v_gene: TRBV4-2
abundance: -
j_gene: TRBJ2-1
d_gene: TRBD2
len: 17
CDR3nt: TGTGCCAGCAGCCAAGTTACAGCGGGAGGGTTTAGCAATGAGCAGTTCTTC
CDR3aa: CASSQVTAGGFSNEQFF

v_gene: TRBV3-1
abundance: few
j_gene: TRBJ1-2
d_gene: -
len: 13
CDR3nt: TGTGCCAGCAGTGCGGGGGTTGTATTTGGCTACACCTTC
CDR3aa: CASSAGVVFGYTF

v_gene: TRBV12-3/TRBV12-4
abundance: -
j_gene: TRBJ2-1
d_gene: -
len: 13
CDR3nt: TGTGCCAGCAGTTTGGCTGGGGGGCATGAGCAGTTCTTC
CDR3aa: CASSLAGGHEQFF

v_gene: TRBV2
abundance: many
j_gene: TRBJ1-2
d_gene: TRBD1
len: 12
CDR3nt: TGTGCCAGCAATGACAGGGTTGGCGGCTACACCTTC
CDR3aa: CASNDRVGGYTF

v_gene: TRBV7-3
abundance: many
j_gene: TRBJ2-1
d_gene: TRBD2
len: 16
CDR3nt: TGTGCCAGCAGCTTAATCGGATTAGCGGGGGGGAATGAGCAGTTCTTC
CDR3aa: CASSLIGLAGGNEQFF

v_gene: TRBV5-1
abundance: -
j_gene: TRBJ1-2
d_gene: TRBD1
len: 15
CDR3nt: TGCGCCAGCAGCTTGGTTGGACAGGGAAGGGATGGCTACACCTTC
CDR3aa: CASSLVGQGRDGYTF

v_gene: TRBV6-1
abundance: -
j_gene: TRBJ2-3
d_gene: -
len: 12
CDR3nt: TGTGCCAGCAGCGATGCGAAAAATACGCAGTATTTT
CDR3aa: CASSDAKNTQYF

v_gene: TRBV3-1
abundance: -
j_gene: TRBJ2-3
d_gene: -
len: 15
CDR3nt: TGTGCCAGCAGCCAAGAGGGCTTAGGCACAGATACGCAGTATTTT
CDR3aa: CASSQEGLGTDTQYF

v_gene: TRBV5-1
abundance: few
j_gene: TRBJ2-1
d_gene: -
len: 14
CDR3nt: TGCGCCAGCAGCTGGGGGGGGCCTCGCAATGAGCAGTTCTTC
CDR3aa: CASSWGGPRNEQFF

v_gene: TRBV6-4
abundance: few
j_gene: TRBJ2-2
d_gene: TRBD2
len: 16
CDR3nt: TGTGCCAGCAGTGACTCGGCTAGCGGGAACACCGGGGAGCTGTTTTTT
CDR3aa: CASSDSASGNTGELFF

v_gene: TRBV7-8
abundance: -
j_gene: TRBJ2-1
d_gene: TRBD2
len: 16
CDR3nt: TGTGCCAGCAGCGTACCGGGACTAGCGGATGACAATGAGCAGTTCTTC
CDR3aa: CASSVPGLADDNEQFF

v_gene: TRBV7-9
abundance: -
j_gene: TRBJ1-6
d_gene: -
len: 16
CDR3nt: TGTGCCAGCAGCTTACTTCTGGGGACGACATTTTCACCCCTCCACTTT
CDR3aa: CASSLLLGTTFSPLHF

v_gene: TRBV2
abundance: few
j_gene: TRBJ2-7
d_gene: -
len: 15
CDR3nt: TGTGCCAGCAGTGAGGTGGCGGCCAGCTCCTACGAGCAGTACTTC
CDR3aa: CASSEVAASSYEQYF

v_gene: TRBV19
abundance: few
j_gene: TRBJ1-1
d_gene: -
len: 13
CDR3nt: TGTGCCAGTAGTGCAGGGGCAGGTACTGAAGCTTTCTTT
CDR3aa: CASSAGAGTEAFF

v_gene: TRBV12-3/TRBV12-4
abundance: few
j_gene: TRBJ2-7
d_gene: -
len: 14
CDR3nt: TGTGCCAGCAGTCTTTGGGACTGGTCCTACGAGCAGTACTTC
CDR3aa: CASSLWDWSYEQYF

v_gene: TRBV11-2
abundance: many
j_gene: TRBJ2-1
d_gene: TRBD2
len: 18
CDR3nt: TGTGCCAGCAGTTCTTCTAGCGGGAAGGCTGACTTCTACAATGAGCAGTTCTTC
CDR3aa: CASSSSSGKADFYNEQFF

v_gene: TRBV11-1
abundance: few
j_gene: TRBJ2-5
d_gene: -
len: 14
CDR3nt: TGTGCCAGCAGCTACGCCGGGGGGCAGGAGACCCAGTACTTC
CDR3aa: CASSYAGGQETQYF

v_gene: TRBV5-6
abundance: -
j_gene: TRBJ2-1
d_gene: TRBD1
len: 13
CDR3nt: TGTGCCAGCAGCACGGACAGGGGCGCTGAGCAGTTCTTC
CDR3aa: CASSTDRGAEQFF

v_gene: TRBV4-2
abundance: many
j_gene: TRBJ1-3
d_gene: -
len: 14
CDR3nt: TGTGCCAGCAGCCAAGGGACAGCAGGAAACACCATATATTTT
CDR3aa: CASSQGTAGNTIYF

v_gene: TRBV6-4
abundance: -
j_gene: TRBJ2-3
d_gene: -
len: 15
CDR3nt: TGTGCCAGCAGTTCCGAGGGACTTCCCACAGATACGCAGTATTTT
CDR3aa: CASSSEGLPTDTQYF

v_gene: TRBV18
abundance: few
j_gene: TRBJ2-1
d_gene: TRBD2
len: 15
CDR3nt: TGTGCCAGCTCAGCTCCGGGACTAGCGGGGCTGGGGAAGTTCTTC
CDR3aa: CASSAPGLAGLGKFF

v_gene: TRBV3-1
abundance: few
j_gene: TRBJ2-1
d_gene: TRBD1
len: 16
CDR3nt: TGTGCCAGCAGCCGAAACTCCGGGACAGGGATCAATGAGCAGTTCTTC
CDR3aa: CASSRNSGTGINEQFF

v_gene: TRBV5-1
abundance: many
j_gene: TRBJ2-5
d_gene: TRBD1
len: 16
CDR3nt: TGCGCCAGCAGCTCCCGGACAGGGGGCTTTGAAGAGACCCAGTACTTC
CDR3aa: CASSSRTGGFEETQYF

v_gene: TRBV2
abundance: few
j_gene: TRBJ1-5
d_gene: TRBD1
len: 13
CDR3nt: TGTGCCAGCAGGGAGGGGGCTAGTCAGCCCCAGCATTTT
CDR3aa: CASREGASQPQHF

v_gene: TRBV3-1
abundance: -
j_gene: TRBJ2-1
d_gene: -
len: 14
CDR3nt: TGTGCCAGCAGCCAAGGAGGACCGAACAATGAGCAGTTCTTC
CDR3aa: CASSQGGPNNEQFF

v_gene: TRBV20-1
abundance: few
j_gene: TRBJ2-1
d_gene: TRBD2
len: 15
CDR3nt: TGCAGTGCTAGAGGCCAAGCGGGGGGGCGAGTTGAGCAGTTCTTC
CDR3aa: CSARGQAGGRVEQFF

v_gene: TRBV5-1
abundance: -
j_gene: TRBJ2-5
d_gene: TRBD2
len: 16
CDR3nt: TGCGCCAGCAGCTTGGCCCCAAGCGGGGCAAAAGAGACCCAGTACTTC
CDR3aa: CASSLAPSGAKETQYF

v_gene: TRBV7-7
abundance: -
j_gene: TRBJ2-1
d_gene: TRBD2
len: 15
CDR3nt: TGTGCTAGCAGCTTAGGGACTAGCGAAAGAAATGAGCAGTTCTTC
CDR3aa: CASSLGTSERNEQFF

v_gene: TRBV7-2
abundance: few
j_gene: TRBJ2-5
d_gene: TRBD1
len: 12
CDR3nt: TGTGCCAGCAGCTGGGACAGGGAGACCCAGTACTTC
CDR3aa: CASSWDRETQYF

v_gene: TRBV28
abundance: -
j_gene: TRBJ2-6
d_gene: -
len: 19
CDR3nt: TGTGCCAGCACCGACCCTGGGCCAGGGGGGATGGCTGGGGCCAACGTCCTGACTTTC
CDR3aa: CASTDPGPGGMAGANVLTF

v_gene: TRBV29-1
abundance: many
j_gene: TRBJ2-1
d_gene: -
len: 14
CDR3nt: TGCAGCGTTGGGGGCCCGGGGCGTTCCAATGAGCAGTTCTTC
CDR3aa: CSVGGPGRSNEQFF

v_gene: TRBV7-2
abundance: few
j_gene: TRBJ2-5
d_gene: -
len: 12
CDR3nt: TGTGCCAGCAACACCGGGACGAGCTCCCAGTACTTC
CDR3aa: CASNTGTSSQYF

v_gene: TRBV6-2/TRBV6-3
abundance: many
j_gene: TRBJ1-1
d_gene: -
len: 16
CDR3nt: TGTGCCAGCAGTTACCCTCGGCGGGGCCCTGGCGCTGAAGCTTTCTTT
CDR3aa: CASSYPRRGPGAEAFF

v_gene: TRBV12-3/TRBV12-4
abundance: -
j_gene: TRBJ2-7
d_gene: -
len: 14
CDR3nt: TGTGCCAGCAGTTTACAGGACAGAGGCTACGAGCAGTACTTC
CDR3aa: CASSLQDRGYEQYF

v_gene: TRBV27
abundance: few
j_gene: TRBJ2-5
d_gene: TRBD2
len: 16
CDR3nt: TGTGCCAGCAGCCTAAGGGCTAGCGGGCACCAAGAGACCCAGTACTTC
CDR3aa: CASSLRASGHQETQYF

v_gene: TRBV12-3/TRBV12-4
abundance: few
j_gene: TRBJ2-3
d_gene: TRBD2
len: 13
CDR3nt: TGTGCCAGCAATCCTAGCGGAACAGATACGCAGTATTTT
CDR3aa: CASNPSGTDTQYF

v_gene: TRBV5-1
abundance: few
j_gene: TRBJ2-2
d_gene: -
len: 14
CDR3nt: TGCGCCAGCACCAGAGCGGCCCCAACCGGGGAGCTGTTTTTT
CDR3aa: CASTRAAPTGELFF